This T cell receptor (beta chain) was profiled in a study of monozygotic twins with inflammatory bowel disease. Regarding the study as a whole: Clonotype overlap with others was lower in IBD patients than in healthy twins, a difference that was greatest with disease activity.

Total RNA input per TCR library was roughly 3,800 ng. Template switching was used to attach UMIs, which incorporated a 6-nucleotide sample barcode. TCRdb processed the 5' RACE reads again and assigns one entry to each CDR3 protein, with no DNA. The table gives approximately 390,000 distinct CDR3 sequences; the top ten clones make up around 2.4% of it. The germline V gene encodes CDR1 DFQATT and CDR2 SNEGSKA (reference sequence). This CDR3 contains 15 residues. On this clonotype itself: Its antigen is not known.

This receptor was obtained from a human donor with ulcerative colitis or Crohn's disease, or a healthy co-twin of an affected twin (not recorded which). The sample was blood. The chain recombines TRBV20-1 with TRBJ2-7; the TRBD1 assignment by TCRdb is unverifiable without DNA. The CDR3 loop reads CSARDLGTGAHEQYF.